Sequencing of this T cell receptor (beta chain) was carried out in a study of shared clonotypes between healthy human individuals (TCRdb year 2020). For the wider study: The cohort comprised a couple of women and three men aged 18 to 49 years. For each donor, three plates each were used for CD4 naive and CD4 memory, two plates were used for CD8 naive, and one plate was used for CD8 memory. To increase sequencing depth and limit assay-specific biases, different laboratories used diverse techniques to prepare libraries and sequence TCR repertoires. Blood TCR repertoires of five healthy adults were deeply sequenced to estimate repertoire size and the extent of clonotype sharing between individuals. Leukapheresis yielded between about 0.85 and 10 billion PBMCs per donor. General findings and caveats noted by the study authors: Because the study included a small number of donors, the genetic and exposure-history diversity represented was limited. Pairwise subsampling led to the expectation that sequencing depth would affect the degree of clonotype sharing among donors. Sampling was restricted to blood, and TCR repertoires in tissues likely differ from the TCR repertoires found in blood. Naive subsets generally had larger estimated clonotype richness than memory subsets. Approximately 5% of naive CD4, 3.5% of naive CD8, about 2.1% of memory CD4, and 0.4% of memory CD8 clonotypes were shared across a few donors. Compared with non-shared clonotypes, clonotypes shared by all four sorted-subset donors had higher generation probabilities. Incomplete sequencing was indicated by rarefaction of sorted-subset datasets, despite the large sequencing depth.

Worth noting for this clone: No cognate antigen has been identified for it. Per-base quality was not reported, and no clone a single base away is much larger than it.

TCR CDR3 regions were amplified from genomic DNA by multiplex PCR using the deep immunoSEQ assay. Extracted genomic DNA from each cell subset was distributed evenly across all wells of several immunoSEQ 96-well plates, and each plate was treated as a replicate. Each replicate PCR for sorted subsets received about 210 ng genomic DNA, equal to tens of thousands of T cell genomes. Purified libraries were measured with a Qubit 3.0 fluorometer, size-checked on a Bioanalyzer 2100, and measured again with the KAPA Library Quantification kit. Every immunoSEQ 96-well plate was sequenced on a separate single-read 150-cycle Illumina NextSeq 550 flow cell. Concerning the study's data processing: The immunoSEQ output contained only junctional sequences without quality scores, so filtering could not match that applied to full-length reads. Sequences were annotated with PyIR, a Python wrapper for IgBLAST v1.9, and V/J genes and CDR3 were assigned using IMGT germline references. Reads with weak V/J assignments (E-value above 1e-6), missing CDR3, stop codons, out-of-frame junctions, or ambiguous translated residues were removed. A V3J clonotype was defined by an identical inferred V gene, J gene, and CDR3 amino acid sequence. The percentage overlap between two repertoires was calculated by dividing the number of shared unique clonotypes by the size of the smaller repertoire. Richness of each repertoire was evaluated using RTK rarefaction, the Chao1 estimator, and Recon v2.1 estimates of unobserved clonotypes. Generation probabilities were computed with OLGA for all TCRbeta clonotypes obtained by the gDNA method from several donors. TCRdb provides this immuneACCESS table in a form limited to in-frame rearrangements. Some clones are lacking; in checked studies, under half of them reflect an unresolved V gene, and why the rest are absent is not known. V, J and clone size are those of that table, while D and trimming were read from the DNA. The sample includes a few million clones, with more than 80% observed a single time. Roughly 0.14% of the sample is held by the ten biggest clonotypes.

The donors were healthy, HIV-negative adults who had no recently reported acute infections or vaccinations. Every donor was a Caucasian adult living in Nashville, Tennessee, USA. CD4+ T cells were enriched by magnetic negative selection, after which naive cells were positively selected on CD45RA and the negative fraction was taken as the memory subset. Blood was obtained by leukapheresis, after which PBMCs were separated by Ficoll-Histopaque density gradient centrifugation and cryopreserved in liquid nitrogen vapor phase. Purity and quantity of every magnetically sorted T cell population were checked by analytical flow cytometry. Genomic DNA was isolated from every sorted fraction and measured by UV absorbance on a Nanodrop 2000c. CDR1 and CDR2 are drawn from the germline V gene: LGHNA, YSLEER. From the cysteine up to the phenylalanine, the CDR3 has a length of 12 residues. Only CDR3 DNA remains: 36 bases, in frame from the first base. Cut back by 3 bases and 8 bases, the V and J ends lie 10 bases apart.

The chain joins TRBV4-3 to TRBJ1-1; a confident D gene designation cannot be given. This clonotype was sampled from a man younger than 30 in good health. The sequencing input was naive CD4+ T cells sorted from blood. What the cell subset or site label conveys for this sample: CD45RA+ positively selected. The CDR3 region: CASSQVGREAFF. In nucleotides, the sequence is TGCGCCAGCAGCCAGGTGGGCAGGGAAGCTTTCTTT.